This paragraph reports one T cell receptor beta chain. Clones were sequenced by immunoSEQ multiplex PCR, and TCRdb holds only the in-frame ones, with some missing. This table holds about 120,000 clones, 75% to 90% found once. The sample is drawn from a study of OX40 agonist ivuxolimab in advanced cancers. The clonotype comes from an adult with an advanced solid tumor such as melanoma, head and neck, liver or kidney cancer. This specimen was CD4+ or CD8+ T cells sorted from blood, taken in a trial of the OX40 agonist ivuxolimab.

The CDR3 nucleotides read TGTGCCAGCAGTTACTCCGTATTAGAGACCCAGTACTTC. Its translation: CASSYSVLETQYF. This chain uses TRBV6-5 with TRBJ2-5, with D hard to call. V lost 0 bases and J lost 4, with 6 bases in between. The CDR3 is 13 amino acids. Germline lookup yields CDR1 MNHEY and CDR2 SVGAGI.